This T cell receptor beta chain was profiled in a study of prognosis after radiotherapy for stage I lung cancer. Background on the study: The radiotherapy was SBRT split into 3 to 5 fractions, giving a biologically effective dose of at least 100 Gy. Subsequent to radiotherapy, distant metastatic disease emerged in several patients (median approximately seven months), whereas around 16 exhibited no significant progression.

Germline CDR1 reads LNHDA; CDR2 reads SQIVND (reference sequence). The CDR3 is 13 residues long. With 5 bases removed from V and 4 bases from J, the gap between germline ends came to 11 bases. Study-level findings and limits: Divergent TRBV and TRBJ gene usage has reportedly been observed between patients with and without metastases. Unique TCR clone counts were lower following stereotactic body radiation therapy (median roughly 10,000 versus 7,000).

This clonotype was observed once. What it binds is unknown. From genomic DNA, two-round multiplex PCR was used to amplify TCR beta CDR3. Each TRBV and TRBJ gene had its own primer in the first PCR round. In TCRdb, the multiplex PCR reads were re-called with MiXCR into one record per CDR3 protein. The data hold about 26,000 distinct CDR3 sequences, with about 30% observed a single time. The source was PBMCs, collected before or after stereotactic body radiation therapy (not recorded which). The sequence derives from a donor aged 50 or older with non-small cell lung cancer. This chain links TRBV19 with TRBJ1-2, with D maybe TRBD1 (5 bases). CDR3 nucleotides: TGTGCCAGTAGTGGCGACAGAAGCTATGGCTACACCTTC. This sequence encodes CASSGDRSYGYTF.